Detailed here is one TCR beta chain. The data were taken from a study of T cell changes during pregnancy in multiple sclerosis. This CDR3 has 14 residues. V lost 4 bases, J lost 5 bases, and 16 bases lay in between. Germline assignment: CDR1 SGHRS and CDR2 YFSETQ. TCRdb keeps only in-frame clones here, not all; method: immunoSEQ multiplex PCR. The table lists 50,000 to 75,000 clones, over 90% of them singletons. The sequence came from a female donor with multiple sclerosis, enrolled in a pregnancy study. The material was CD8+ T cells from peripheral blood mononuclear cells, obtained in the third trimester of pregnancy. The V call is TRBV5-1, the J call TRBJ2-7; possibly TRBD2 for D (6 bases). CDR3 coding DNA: TGCGCCAGCAGCCAGATTGGGTGGGAGGACGAGCAGTACTTC. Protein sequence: CASSQIGWEDEQYF.